The rows below give T cell receptor beta chains drawn from one sample of a study of blood T cell repertoires in COVID-19. Assay used: immunoSEQ multiplex PCR; TCRdb lists only in-frame clones, some missing. The sample holds 150,000 to 200,000 clones, approximately 90% seen once. Specimen: peripheral blood. These receptors all stem from a woman aged 25 to 45 with active or convalescent COVID-19. Each CDR3 is given with its conserved first and last residue. Fields, in order: J gene, V gene, D gene, clone size, CDR3 protein, CDR3 DNA. D genes are given only for firm matches. For some rows the clone size is stated as once, few or many, or as a class when expanded; others skip it.

TRBJ1-2	TRBV30	.	.	CAWTGQYGYTF	TGTGCCTGGACCGGACAGTATGGCTACACCTTC
TRBJ1-1	TRBV6-5	TRBD1	.	CASSLTGTNTEAFF	TGTGCCAGCAGTCTGACAGGGACCAACACTGAAGCTTTCTTT
TRBJ2-5	TRBV13	TRBD2	.	CASSLIISGGQETQYF	TGTGCCAGCAGCTTAATAATTAGCGGGGGTCAAGAGACCCAGTACTTC
TRBJ1-2	TRBV3-1/TRBV3-2	TRBD1	.	CASSQDRDRGGNYGYTF	TGTGCCAGCAGCCAAGATCGGGACAGGGGTGGTAACTATGGCTACACCTTC
TRBJ2-2	TRBV23-1	TRBD1	.	CASSHPDRVSTTGELFF	TGCGCCAGCAGTCATCCCGACAGGGTCTCTACTACCGGGGAGCTGTTTTTT
TRBJ1-2	TRBV21-1	.	once	CASSVRDRGHPNYGYTF	TGTGCCAGCAGCGTCCGGGACAGGGGCCACCCGAACTATGGCTACACCTTC
TRBJ2-1	TRBV28	TRBD2	.	CASSYPGLAASYNEQFF	TGTGCCAGCAGCTACCCGGGACTAGCGGCCTCCTACAATGAGCAGTTCTTC
TRBJ2-5	TRBV6-5	.	.	CASSPTRTVLQTQYF	TGTGCCAGCAGCCCGACCCGGACAGTCCTCCAGACCCAGTACTTC
TRBJ2-7	TRBV7-9	.	.	CASSSQRYEQYF	TGTGCCAGCAGCTCCCAGCGGTACGAGCAGTACTTC
TRBJ1-3	TRBV21-1	.	.	CASSYHRGPRDREGYTIYF	TGTGCCAGCAGCTACCACCGGGGTCCCCGGGACAGGGAGGGTTACACCATATATTTT
TRBJ1-1	TRBV10-2	.	.	CASTGGNTEAFF	TGCGCCAGCACCGGCGGGAACACTGAAGCTTTCTTT
TRBJ1-2	TRBV6-1	TRBD1	.	CASSEVQQGADYGYTF	TGTGCCAGCAGTGAAGTTCAACAGGGGGCTGACTATGGCTACACCTTC
TRBJ2-2	TRBV19	TRBD2	.	CASSMGGPNTGELFF	TGTGCCAGTAGTATGGGAGGGCCGAACACCGGGGAGCTGTTTTTT
TRBJ1-1	TRBV19	.	few	CASRIQAGTEAFF	TGTGCCAGTAGGATACAGGCGGGCACTGAAGCTTTCTTT
TRBJ1-6	TRBV5-1	.	.	CASSFGDNRLGTNSPLHF	TGCGCCAGCAGCTTTGGGGACAACCGATTGGGGACTAATTCACCCCTCCACTTT
TRBJ2-1	TRBV12-5	.	.	CASGLALGLRNEQFF	TGTGCTAGTGGTTTGGCTTTGGGACTCAGGAATGAGCAGTTCTTC
TRBJ1-2	TRBV5-6	.	.	CASSLDRAHYGYTF	TGTGCCAGCAGCTTGGACAGGGCGCACTATGGCTACACCTTC
TRBJ2-7	TRBV24-1	TRBD1	.	CATSSPLGQGNYEQYF	TGTGCCACCAGTTCCCCTCTTGGACAGGGAAATTACGAGCAGTACTTC
TRBJ1-2	TRBV5-8	TRBD1	.	CASSLETGWRGYTF	TGTGCCAGCAGCTTGGAGACAGGGTGGAGAGGCTACACCTTC
TRBJ1-1	TRBV30	TRBD1	few	CACSGQGDTEAFF	TGTGCCTGTTCGGGACAGGGAGACACTGAAGCTTTCTTT
TRBJ2-1	TRBV14	.	.	CASSPYVTGDEQFF	TGTGCCAGCAGCCCTTACGTTACGGGGGATGAGCAGTTCTTC
TRBJ1-3	TRBV5-6	TRBD1	.	CASSVGQLSGNTIYF	TGTGCCAGCAGCGTGGGACAGCTCTCTGGAAACACCATATATTTT
TRBJ2-1	TRBV4-1	.	.	CASSQPRGGVPYNEQFF	TGCGCCAGCAGCCAACCGAGGGGGGGGGTCCCCTACAATGAGCAGTTCTTC
TRBJ1-5	TRBV5-6	.	.	CASSLLNQPQHF	TGTGCCAGCAGCTTACTTAATCAGCCCCAGCATTTT
TRBJ1-1	TRBV20-1	.	.	CSAGAEAFF	TGCAGCGCAGGCGCTGAAGCTTTCTTT
TRBJ2-5	TRBV2	.	.	CASSNTGNQETQYF	TGTGCCAGCAGTAACACAGGGAACCAAGAGACCCAGTACTTC
TRBJ2-3	TRBV2	.	.	CASTVGGATDTQYF	TGTGCCAGCACAGTGGGAGGCGCCACAGATACGCAGTATTTT
TRBJ2-7	TRBV12-3/TRBV12-4	TRBD2	.	CASSRRGGQYF	TGTGCCAGCAGCCGCCGGGGGGGGCAGTACTTC
TRBJ1-2	TRBV30	.	.	CAWSVPGPNYGYTF	TGTGCCTGGAGTGTACCAGGCCCTAACTATGGCTACACCTTC
TRBJ1-1	TRBV23-1	.	.	CASRNSGLLTFF	TGCGCCAGCAGAAATTCAGGGTTGCTGACTTTCTTT
TRBJ2-2	TRBV9	TRBD2	.	CASSVDVSGRNTGELFF	TGTGCCAGCAGCGTAGATGTGAGCGGGAGGAACACCGGGGAGCTGTTTTTT
TRBJ1-4	TRBV25-1	.	.	CAIQIAAGGMFF	TGTGCCATACAGATCGCCGCCGGGGGTATGTTTTTT
TRBJ2-4	TRBV6-1	.	.	CASSEGLAAGRNIQYF	TGTGCCAGCAGTGAAGGGCTGGCGGCGGGAAGAAACATTCAGTACTTC
TRBJ1-6	TRBV20-1	.	few	CSAGGSPLHF	TGCAGTGCTGGGGGGTCACCCCTCCACTTT
TRBJ2-1	TRBV10-2	TRBD2	.	CASIMGAGNEQFF	TGCGCCAGCATAATGGGAGCGGGAAATGAGCAGTTCTTC
TRBJ2-1	TRBV6-1	.	.	CASSDPQGRYNEQFF	TGTGCCAGCAGTGACCCGCAGGGAAGGTACAATGAGCAGTTCTTC
TRBJ2-7	TRBV5-4	TRBD1	.	CASSQSRQGTYEQYF	TGTGCCAGCAGCCAAAGCAGACAGGGGACCTACGAGCAGTACTTC
TRBJ2-5	TRBV5-5	TRBD2	.	CASSLDGRGGSETQYF	TGTGCCAGCAGCTTGGATGGGCGGGGGGGGTCAGAGACCCAGTACTTC
TRBJ1-4	TRBV19	.	.	CASTRGGATNEKLFF	TGTGCCAGTACCCGAGGCGGGGCAACTAATGAAAAACTGTTTTTT
TRBJ1-1	TRBV10-3	TRBD1	.	CAISGRDRGSGEAFF	TGTGCCATCAGTGGACGTGACAGGGGATCCGGTGAAGCTTTCTTT
TRBJ2-1	TRBV29-1	.	.	CSVDVAGHPYNEQFF	TGCAGCGTTGATGTGGCAGGGCACCCATACAATGAGCAGTTCTTC
TRBJ2-1	TRBV11-2	.	.	CALEGARGNEQFF	TGTGCCTTGGAGGGGGCTAGGGGCAATGAGCAGTTCTTC
TRBJ2-5	TRBV18	TRBD1	.	CASSRPGQQETQYF	TGTGCCAGCTCACGACCGGGACAGCAAGAGACCCAGTACTTC
TRBJ2-5	TRBV7-9	.	few	CASSPTAKETQYF	TGTGCCAGCAGCCCCACAGCTAAGGAGACCCAGTACTTC
TRBJ2-7	TRBV6-4	TRBD2	.	CASRPGLADSYEQYF	TGTGCCAGCAGGCCGGGACTAGCGGATTCCTACGAGCAGTACTTC
TRBJ1-2	TRBV2	TRBD1	.	CASSEGTGNYGYTF	TGTGCCAGCAGTGAAGGGACAGGGAACTATGGCTACACCTTC
TRBJ1-1	TRBV6-5	TRBD1	.	CASRTGNTEAFF	TGTGCCAGCCGGACAGGGAACACTGAAGCTTTCTTT
TRBJ2-5	TRBV6-5	.	once	CASRRDSNNGETQYF	TGTGCCAGCCGAAGGGACTCCAACAACGGAGAGACCCAGTACTTC
TRBJ2-7	TRBV27	TRBD1	.	CASSPLGTGNYEQYF	TGTGCCAGCAGCCCCCTCGGGACAGGGAACTACGAGCAGTACTTC
TRBJ2-3	TRBV7-9	TRBD1	.	CASSLVGGRVDRGADTQYF	TGTGCCAGCAGCTTAGTAGGCGGAAGAGTAGACAGGGGCGCAGATACGCAGTATTTT
TRBJ2-7	TRBV7-9	TRBD1	.	CASSPPTGDYEQYF	TGTGCCAGCAGCCCCCCCACAGGGGACTACGAGCAGTACTTC
TRBJ2-3	TRBV3-1/TRBV3-2	TRBD2	.	CASSQQRGSTDTQYF	TGTGCCAGCAGCCAACAGCGGGGGAGCACAGATACGCAGTATTTT
TRBJ2-7	TRBV20-1	.	.	CSASGSREQYF	TGCAGTGCTAGCGGGAGTCGCGAGCAGTACTTC
TRBJ1-4	TRBV28	.	.	CASSPNMGGLDEKLFF	TGTGCCAGCAGCCCTAATATGGGGGGGTTGGATGAAAAACTGTTTTTT
TRBJ1-1	TRBV5-1	TRBD1	.	CASSVGTELNTEAFF	TGCGCCAGCAGCGTTGGGACAGAGTTGAACACTGAAGCTTTCTTT
TRBJ1-1	TRBV6-1	.	.	CASSPRGGGAFF	TGTGCCAGCAGCCCCCGGGGAGGAGGGGCTTTCTTT
TRBJ1-2	TRBV7-2	.	.	CASSLRSGYGYTF	TGTGCCAGCAGCCTTAGATCGGGATATGGCTACACCTTC
TRBJ2-1	TRBV19	TRBD1	.	CASSIDSGTDQFF	TGTGCCAGTAGTATAGATTCAGGGACAGATCAGTTCTTC
TRBJ1-1	TRBV28	.	.	CASSLVRELEAFF	TGTGCCAGCAGTTTGGTCAGGGAACTTGAAGCTTTCTTT
TRBJ1-4	TRBV9	.	.	CASSVEVIDEKLFF	TGTGCCAGCAGCGTAGAAGTTATAGATGAAAAACTGTTTTTT